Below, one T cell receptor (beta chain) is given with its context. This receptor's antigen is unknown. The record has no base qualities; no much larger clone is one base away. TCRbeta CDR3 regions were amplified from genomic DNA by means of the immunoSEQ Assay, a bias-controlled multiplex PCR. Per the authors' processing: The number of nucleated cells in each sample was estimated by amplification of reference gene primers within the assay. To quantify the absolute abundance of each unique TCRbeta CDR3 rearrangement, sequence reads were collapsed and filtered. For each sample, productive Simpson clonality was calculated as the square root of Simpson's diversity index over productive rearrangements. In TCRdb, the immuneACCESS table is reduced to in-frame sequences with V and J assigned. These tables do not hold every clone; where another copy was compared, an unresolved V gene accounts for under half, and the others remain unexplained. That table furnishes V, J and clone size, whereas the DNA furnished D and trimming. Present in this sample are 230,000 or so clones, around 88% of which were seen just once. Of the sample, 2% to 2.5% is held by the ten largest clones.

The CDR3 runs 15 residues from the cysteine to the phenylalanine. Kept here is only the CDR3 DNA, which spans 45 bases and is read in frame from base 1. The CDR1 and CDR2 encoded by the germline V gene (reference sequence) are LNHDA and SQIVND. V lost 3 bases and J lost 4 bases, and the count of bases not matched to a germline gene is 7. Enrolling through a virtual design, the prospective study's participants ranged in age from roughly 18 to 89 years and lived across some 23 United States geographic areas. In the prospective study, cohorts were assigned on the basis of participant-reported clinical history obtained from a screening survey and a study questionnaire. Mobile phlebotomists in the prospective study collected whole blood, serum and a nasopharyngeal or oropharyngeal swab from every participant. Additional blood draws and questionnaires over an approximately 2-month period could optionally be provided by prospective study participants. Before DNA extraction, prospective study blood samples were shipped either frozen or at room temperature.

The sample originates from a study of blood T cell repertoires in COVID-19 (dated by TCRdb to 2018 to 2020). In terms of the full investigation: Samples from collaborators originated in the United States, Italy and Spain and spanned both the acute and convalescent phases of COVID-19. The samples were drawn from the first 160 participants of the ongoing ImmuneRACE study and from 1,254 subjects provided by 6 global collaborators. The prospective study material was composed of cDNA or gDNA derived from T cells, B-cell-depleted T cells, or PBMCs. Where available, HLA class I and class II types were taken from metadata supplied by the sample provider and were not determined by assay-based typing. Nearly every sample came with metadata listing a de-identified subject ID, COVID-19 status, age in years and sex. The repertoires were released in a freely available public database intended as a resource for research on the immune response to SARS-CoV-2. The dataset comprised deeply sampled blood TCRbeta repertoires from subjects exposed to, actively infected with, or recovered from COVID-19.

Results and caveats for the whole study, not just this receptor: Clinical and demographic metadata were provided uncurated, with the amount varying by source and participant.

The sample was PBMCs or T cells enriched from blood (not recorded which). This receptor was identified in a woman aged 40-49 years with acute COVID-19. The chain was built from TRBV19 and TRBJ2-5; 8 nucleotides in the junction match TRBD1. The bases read TGTGCCAGTAGTATCCGCCCAGGGGGCGGAGAGACCCAGTACTTC. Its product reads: CASSIRPGGGETQYF.